One sample yielded the 3 T cell receptor beta chains listed below, sequenced in a study of OX40 agonist ivuxolimab in advanced cancers. TCRdb keeps only in-frame clones here, not all; method: immunoSEQ multiplex PCR. The sample has over 30,000 clones, 82% seen once. The sample here was CD4+ or CD8+ T cells sorted from blood, taken in a trial of the OX40 agonist ivuxolimab. The receptors come from an adult with an advanced solid tumor such as melanoma, head and neck, liver or kidney cancer.

The chain uses TRBV18 and TRBJ2-5; tentative D call: TRBD2 (6 bases). This CDR3 comprises 15 residues. The germline gives CDR1 KGHSH, CDR2 LQKENI. Trimming removed 4 bases at V and 3 bases at J, with 15 bases between. CDR3: CASSRTGGSKETQYF. The CDR3 region has the DNA TGTGCCAGCTCACGCACCGGGGGTAGCAAAGAGACCCAGTACTTC.

This chain connects TRBV10-3 to TRBJ1-3; maybe TRBD1 (5 bases). The CDR3 runs to 16 residues. Trimming pared 0 bases from V and 2 bases from J, leaving 11 bases between. CDR1 and CDR2 from the germline V gene are ENHRY and SYGVKD. CDR3 nucleotide sequence: TGTGCCATCAGTGAGTCGCAGGGAGACCCTGGAAACACCATATATTTT. Translating it yields CAISESQGDPGNTIYF.

The chain is built from TRBV4-1 and TRBJ1-1; TRBD1 agrees at 8 bases. CDR3 length: 13 amino acids. CDR1 and CDR2 (germline): MGHRA, YSYEKL. J was trimmed by 7 bases and V by 3 bases; bases with no gene match: 4. The CDR3 nucleotides read TGCGCCAGCAGCCAGACAGGGGATTATGAAGCTTTCTTT. Amino acid sequence: CASSQTGDYEAFF.